This TCR beta chain was obtained from a study of response to subunit inactivated influenza vaccine. Study findings and constraints: The authors put forward the suggestion that each seasonal influenza vaccination may bring in only a limited number of new T cells.

The length of the CDR3 is 17 residues. Germline CDR1 is MNHEY and CDR2 is SMNVEV (reference sequence). V dropped 6 bases and J dropped 0; count of bases not matched to a gene: 6. This clonotype was picked up many times. The antigen is undetermined. Each CDR3 protein gets one entry after TCRdb re-called the RT-PCR reads with MiXCR. The sample lists 200,000 to 250,000 distinct CDR3 sequences, 12% occurring once. This clonotype originated in a man aged 50 to 60 who received an inactivated influenza vaccine. The material was non-naive T cells sorted from PBMCs, obtained around two weeks before vaccination. The gene calls are TRBV27 and TRBJ2-6; TRBD2 matches at 9 bases. The CDR3 sequence is CASRRLAELSGANVLTF. In DNA, the CDR3 is TGTGCCAGCAGGCGACTAGCGGAGCTCTCTGGGGCCAACGTCCTGACTTTC.